This T cell receptor (beta chain) came from a study of metastatic and nonmetastatic thyroid tumors. About the study: Where malignant and benign thyroid patients were concerned, repertoires were compared across blood and tumor or nodule tissue.

Per the authors' pipeline: What underpinned the distant-metastasis classifier for papillary thyroid cancer was the set of CDR3 differences across clinicopathological groups. TCRdb reanalyzed the PCR reads with MiXCR. The authors' filters were not applied to this entry. This repertoire shows approximately 20,000 clones, 34% found once; its top ten account for about a tenth. From germline, CDR1 is LGHNA and CDR2 YNFKEQ. The CDR3 runs to 18 residues. V trimming: 3 bases; J trimming: 7 bases; junction bases outside the gene matches: 20. This clone was counted many times. Each patient went into thyroid surgery without having received any treatment.

Sequences were obtained from tumor tissue. The chain joins TRBV4-2 to TRBJ1-2, with TRBD1 matching 7 bases. The clonotype was recovered from a male donor with papillary thyroid cancer or a benign thyroid nodule (not recorded which). Some clones in this sample may be carry-over from other donors' samples. CDR3 protein: CASSQGGTARSRSSGYTF. In nucleotides, the CDR3 is TGTGCCAGCAGCCAGGGCGGGACAGCTCGTTCTCGTTCTAGTGGCTACACCTTC.